Sequencing of this T cell receptor beta chain was carried out in a study of T cells in Graves' hyperthyroidism and ophthalmopathy. This clonotype appeared many times. Per the germline V gene, CDR1 is DFQATT and CDR2 is SNEGSKA (reference sequence). CDR3 length equals 15 residues. Trimming took off 6 bases at V and 2 bases at J, with 18 bases between the two ends. From RNA transcripts, TCR beta CDR3 regions were amplified. During a first-round RT-PCR of the TCR CDR3, the HTBI primer set was used. TCRdb reprocessed the multiplex PCR reads via MiXCR and lists one record per CDR3 protein. Among about 360,000 distinct CDR3 sequences listed, roughly 13% were seen once.

Material: blood. This receptor was taken from a woman aged 18-29 years with Graves' hyperthyroidism. The V call is TRBV20-1, the J call TRBJ2-3, with D possibly being TRBD2 (5 bases). The chain's CDR3 is CSAPTNRGLTDTQYF. CDR3 DNA: TGCAGTGCGCCGACTAACCGCGGACTCACAGATACGCAGTATTTT.